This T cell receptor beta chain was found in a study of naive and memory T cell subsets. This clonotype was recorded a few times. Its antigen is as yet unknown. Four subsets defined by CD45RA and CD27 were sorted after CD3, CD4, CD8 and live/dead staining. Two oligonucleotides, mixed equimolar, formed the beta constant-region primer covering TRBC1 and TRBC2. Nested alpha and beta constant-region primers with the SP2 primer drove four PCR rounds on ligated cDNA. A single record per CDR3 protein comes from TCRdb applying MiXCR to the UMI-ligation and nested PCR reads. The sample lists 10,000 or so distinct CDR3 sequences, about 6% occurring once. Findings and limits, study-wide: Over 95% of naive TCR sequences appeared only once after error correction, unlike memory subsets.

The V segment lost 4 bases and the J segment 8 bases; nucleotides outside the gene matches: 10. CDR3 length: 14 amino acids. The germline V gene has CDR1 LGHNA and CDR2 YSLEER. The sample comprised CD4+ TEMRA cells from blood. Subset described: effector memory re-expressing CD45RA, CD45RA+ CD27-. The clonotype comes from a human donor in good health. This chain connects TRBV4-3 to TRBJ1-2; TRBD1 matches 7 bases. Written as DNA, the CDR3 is TGCGCCAGCAGCCCCAGGGGGGCCGGGAGGGGCTACACCTTC. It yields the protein CASSPRGAGRGYTF.